This T cell receptor beta chain originates from a study of spatial heterogeneity in lung cancer. Indicated time point: sample taken at primary tumor resection. TCRdb re-called the 5' RACE reads through MiXCR, storing one row per CDR3 protein. The data show approximately 11,000 distinct CDR3 sequences, with roughly 5.2% seen just once and around 12% held by the top ten. This clonotype showed up many times. The antigen is undetermined. Little can be read into the size of this beta chain, an off-target read in a library designed for alpha chains. CDR1 is MNHEY, CDR2 SMNVEV, per germline (reference sequence). V was shortened by 5 bases and J by 8 bases, with 19 bases between the two germline ends. The CDR3 is 15 amino acids. Study-wide findings and caveats: Intratumoral expanded alpha and beta TCR counts were found to track tumor mutation counts.

This rearrangement joins TRBV27 to TRBJ2-1; D not resolved. Sequencing was performed on lung tumor tissue, taken at surgery. This receptor was taken from a male donor with early-stage non-small cell lung cancer. The CDR3 DNA reads as TGTGCCAGCAGTATCGTAGGGCATGAATTTGATGAGCAGTTCTTC. This translates into CASSIVGHEFDEQFF.